Described below is a single T cell receptor (beta chain) sequence and its context. The sample belongs to a study of blood T cell repertoires in COVID-19. Sequenced by immunoSEQ multiplex PCR; TCRdb stores in-frame clones only, minus some. This table holds some 140,000 clones, about 89% found once. This CDR3 comprises 13 residues. Germline V gene sequence: CDR1 MNHEY, CDR2 SVGAGI. Trimming removed 5 bases at V and 3 bases at J, with 8 bases between. The sample taken for sequencing was peripheral blood. This TCR was recovered from a man in his fifties or sixties with active COVID-19. The chain carries TRBV6-5 and TRBJ1-5; D remains unclear. The CDR3 DNA reads as TGTGCCAGCAGTACAGTCTACAATCAGCCCCAGCATTTT. This encodes CASSTVYNQPQHF.